The 4 T cell receptor beta chains below were found in one sample sequenced in a study of neurological immune-mediated disorders. Each CDR3 protein gets one entry after TCRdb re-called the 5' RACE reads with MiXCR. There are 25,000 to 35,000 distinct CDR3 sequences in the sample; about 4% occur only once, and 20% to 30% lies in the top ten. Sequenced sample: CD4+ T cells from blood. The receptors shown here come from a woman aged 40 to 50 in good health.

This clonotype was seen many times. The V call is TRBV6-1, the J call TRBJ1-6; TRBD1 matches 7 bases. Germline loops: CDR1 MNHNS, CDR2 SASEGT. V gave up 4 bases and J gave up 9 bases; unmatched junction bases: 3. The CDR3 runs 13 residues. This chain's CDR3 is CASSGQGLSPLHF. The DNA for the CDR3 is TGTGCCAGCAGTGGACAGGGACTTTCACCCCTCCACTTT.

This clonotype showed up many times. The chain is built from TRBV5-5 and TRBJ2-1; tentatively, D is TRBD1 (5 bases). V lost 0 bases, J lost 7 bases, and 8 bases lay in between. Germline values: CDR1 SGHKS, CDR2 YYEKEE (reference sequence). The CDR3 spans 13 residues. The chain's CDR3 is CASSLDRLNEQFF. CDR3 nucleotide sequence: TGTGCCAGCAGCTTGGACAGGCTGAATGAGCAGTTCTTC.

This clonotype was counted at least ten times. The chain employs TRBV28 and TRBJ2-7, with D possibly being TRBD1 (5 bases). The CDR3 sequence is 16 residues long. V was shortened by 3 bases and J by 3 bases, with 18 bases between the two germline ends. CDR1 and CDR2 (germline): MDHEN, SYDVKM. CDR3 DNA sequence: TGTGCCAGCAGTTTTGCATTCGGCAGGGTGGGCTACGAGCAGTACTTC. Amino acid sequence: CASSFAFGRVGYEQYF.

This clonotype was picked up many times. V usage is TRBV4-2 and J usage is TRBJ2-5, with D perhaps TRBD1 (6 bases). Germline V gene lookup returns CDR1 LGHNA and CDR2 YNFKEQ. Deletions cut 4 bases from V and 4 bases from J, with 13 bases between. CDR3 length equals 14 residues. As DNA, the CDR3 is TGTGCCAGCAGCCGTACAGGGTATCGAGAGACCCAGTACTTC. This codes for CASSRTGYRETQYF.